The subject of this entry is one TCR beta chain. TCRdb keeps only in-frame clones here, not all; method: immunoSEQ multiplex PCR. In the table there are 640,000 or so clones, about 90% of which are singletons. The entry originates in a study of shared T cell receptors in the human thymus. This same sample was also part of a study on human thymus T cells. This second study notes: Resections that were taken during corrective heart surgery supplied the thymus tissue.

This sequence was found in a boy in the first two years of life with a congenital heart defect. Sequenced input: thymocytes.

The CDR3 region is CASSPRGTAPGQPQHF. For the CDR3, the DNA is TGTGCCAGCAGCCCCCGAGGGACAGCTCCGGGTCAGCCCCAGCATTTT. The rearrangement links TRBV27 to TRBJ1-5; 7 positions match TRBD1. With 6 bases clipped from V and 6 bases from J, the junction kept 14 bases outside the gene matches. Germline assignment: CDR1 MNHEY and CDR2 SMNVEV (reference sequence). The CDR3 consists of 16 residues.